In its sample, the clone carrying this TCR beta chain was seen a few times. Its target is not known. This CDR3 region has 14 residues. Germline CDR1 SGHRS, CDR2 YFSETQ. V lost 2 bases, J lost 4 bases, and 4 bases stayed unmatched. The data stem from a study of CD8+ T cells in alopecia areata. Extraction and reverse transcription of RNA yielded cDNA as the sequencing template. The assay was immunoSEQ multiplex PCR, and TCRdb's table has in-frame clones only and misses some. The sample lists around 150,000 clones, about three fifths occurring once. Study outcomes and limitations: Mice showed clearer TCR sharing than patients did, a gap that was possibly HLA-related. Scalp repertoires also include resident alphabeta T cells from normal skin. It was lesional scalp, especially alopecia totalis/universalis, that showed higher clonality than normal scalp.

The chain employs TRBV5-1 and TRBJ2-5, with 8 positions matching TRBD1. The sample consisted of CD4+ T cells sorted from blood. The TCR sequence derives from a human donor in good health. The CDR3, as DNA: TGCGCCAGCAGCTTCTCCGGGACAGGAGAGACCCAGTACTTC. Translating it yields CASSFSGTGETQYF.